The 20 T cell receptor beta chains in this list originate from one sample, sequenced in a study of neurological immune-mediated disorders. TCRdb re-called the 5' RACE reads through MiXCR, storing one row per CDR3 protein. The sample lists 40,000 or so distinct CDR3 sequences, around 2.5% occurring once. The specimen was PBMCs. The receptors derive from a man in his thirties or forties with multiple sclerosis.

This clonotype was found many times. This chain uses TRBV18 with TRBJ1-2, with 11 bases that match TRBD1. CDR3 length: 16 amino acids. Per germline, CDR1 KGHSH and CDR2 LQKENI. The junction had 7 bases not matched to a gene; V was cut back by 3 bases and J by 4 bases. The CDR3: CASSPGQGAIGYGYTF. The CDR3 DNA sequence: TGTGCCAGCTCACCCGGACAGGGGGCCATCGGCTATGGCTACACCTTC.

This clonotype was seen ten or more times. The J gene is TRBJ2-7, the V gene TRBV24-1, with 14 bases matching TRBD2. V lost 3 bases, J lost 7 bases, and 7 bases stayed unmatched. The length of the CDR3 is 16 residues. Germline V gene sequence: CDR1 KGHDR, CDR2 SFDVKD. CDR3: CATSDTGTSGRSEQYF. The CDR3 DNA reads TGTGCCACCAGTGATACCGGGACTAGCGGGAGAAGTGAGCAGTACTTC.

This clonotype was seen repeatedly, ten times or more. The chain has TRBV4-1 and TRBJ1-5, with a tentative D call TRBD1 (5 bases). V gave up 4 bases and J gave up 2 bases, with 15 bases separating them. Looked up from germline, CDR1 is MGHRA and CDR2 is YSYEKL. The CDR3 totals 16 residues. CDR3 DNA: TGCGCCAGCAGCCGAGGTCAGGGAGAAGGCAATCAGCCCCAGCATTTT. Amino acids: CASSRGQGEGNQPQHF.

This clonotype was observed at least ten times. The chain employs TRBV20-1 and TRBJ2-7, with D hard to call. This CDR3 spans 13 amino acids. V lost 2 bases, J lost 3 bases, and 11 bases lay in between. Germline V lookup: CDR1 DFQATT, CDR2 SNEGSKA (reference sequence). The CDR3 region is CSARSPTGYEQYF. Here the CDR3 DNA reads TGCAGTGCTAGAAGTCCGACCGGCTACGAGCAGTACTTC.

At least ten counts were recorded for this clonotype. The V call is TRBV5-1, the J call TRBJ1-1, with TRBD1 matching over 8 bases. Germline CDR1 reads SGHRS; CDR2 reads YFSETQ. V lost 4 bases and J lost 4; bases outside the gene matches: 6. This CDR3 has 14 residues. The CDR3 loop is CASSRGQGFTEAFF. The CDR3 DNA reads TGCGCCAGCAGCAGAGGACAGGGCTTCACTGAAGCTTTCTTT.

This clonotype showed up just a few times. This could be a read error, since a much larger clone is one nucleotide away. The conserved phenylalanine or tryptophan is not found at the CDR3 terminus, so this likely reflects a read error. DNA of the CDR3: TGCAGTGCTAGAGAGGGTACAGGGACTGAAGCTTTCATT. It translates to CSAREGTGTEAFI. The chain is built from TRBV20-1 and TRBJ1-1; D is perhaps TRBD1 (6 bases). This CDR3 has 13 residues. Germline V gene lookup returns CDR1 DFQATT and CDR2 SNEGSKA (reference sequence). Between the trimmed V and J ends, which lost 0 bases and 5 bases, there was a span of 10 bases.

The gene calls are TRBV28 and TRBJ1-6, with D unresolved. With 7 bases removed from V and 7 bases from J, the gap between germline ends came to 17 bases. The V gene's germline CDR1 is MDHEN and CDR2 SYDVKM. The CDR3 consists of 15 residues. DNA for the CDR3: TGTGCCAGCACACCGGATCCGATCGTGAATTCACCCCTCCACTTT. Translating gives CASTPDPIVNSPLHF.

This clonotype was counted many times. This chain links TRBV29-1 with TRBJ2-5; 9 bases are a match to TRBD1. The length of the CDR3 is 16 residues. The germline V gene encodes CDR1 SQVTM and CDR2 ANQGSEA. V lost 0 bases, J lost 5 bases, and 10 bases stayed unmatched. CDR3 in amino acids: CSVEDLRQGVWETQYF. As DNA, the CDR3 is TGCAGCGTTGAAGATCTCAGACAGGGGGTTTGGGAGACCCAGTACTTC. The full variable domain, rest sourced from reference TRBV29-1 and TRBJ2-5, is SAVISQKPSRDICQRGTSLTIQCQVDSQVTMMFWYRQQPGQSLTLIATANQGSEATYESGFVIDKFPISRPNLTFSTLTVSNMSPEDSSIYLCSVEDLRQGVWETQYFGPGTRLLVL.

This clonotype appeared many times. The gene calls are TRBV5-1 and TRBJ2-2; 13 bases agree with TRBD2. The trim removed 4 bases at V and 4 bases at J, leaving 4 bases unmatched. The germline V gene has CDR1 SGHRS and CDR2 YFSETQ. CDR3 length equals 16 residues. This chain's CDR3 is CASSEGLAGSTGELFF. The CDR3 nucleotides are TGCGCCAGCAGCGAGGGACTAGCGGGATCCACCGGGGAGCTGTTTTTT.

This clonotype has ten or more counts. This chain joins TRBV20-1 and TRBJ2-1, with D unresolved. CDR1 is DFQATT and CDR2 is SNEGSKA in the germline V gene (reference sequence). The CDR3 has 15 amino acids. The germline V and J ends were trimmed by 3 bases and 6 bases, with 18 bases remaining between them. Here the CDR3 reads CSASSWQTPGNEQFF. The CDR3 nucleotides are TGCAGTGCTAGCTCGTGGCAGACCCCAGGCAATGAGCAGTTCTTC.

This clonotype has ten or more counts. The chain has TRBV5-1 and TRBJ2-2; D might be TRBD1 (5 bases). This CDR3 spans 16 amino acids. Trimming removed 0 bases at V and 1 base at J, with 10 bases between. CDR1 is SGHRS and CDR2 is YFSETQ in the germline V gene. CDR3 protein: CASSLGQSLNTGELFF. The CDR3 coding sequence is TGCGCCAGCAGCTTGGGACAGAGTTTGAACACCGGGGAGCTGTTTTTT. The variable domain in full, completed from reference TRBV5-1 and TRBJ2-2, reads KAGVTQTPRYLIKTRGQQVTLSCSPISGHRSVSWYQQTPGQGLQFLFEYFSETQRNKGNFPGRFSGRQFSNSRSEMNVSTLELGDSALYLCASSLGQSLNTGELFFGEGSRLTVL.

This clonotype was seen more than once but under ten times. The chain has TRBV6-2 or TRBV6-3 and TRBJ2-2; D might be TRBD2 (6 bases). The CDR3 is 14 amino acids. In germline, CDR1 is MNHEY, CDR2 SVGEGT. Trimming took off 4 bases at V and 2 bases at J, with 8 bases between the two ends. The CDR3 here is CASSFGTNTGELFF. The CDR3, as DNA: TGTGCCAGCAGTTTCGGGACTAACACCGGGGAGCTGTTTTTT.

This clonotype has ten or more counts. The genes are TRBV6-5 and TRBJ1-6; no clear D gene. Trimming removed 7 bases at V and 0 bases at J, with 13 bases between. The V gene's germline CDR1 is MNHEY and CDR2 SVGAGI. The CDR3 extends over 16 amino acids. DNA of the CDR3: TGTGCCAGCACCGAAGACTATAGCTCCTATAATTCACCCCTCCACTTT. Translating gives CASTEDYSSYNSPLHF.

This clonotype was seen repeatedly, ten times or more. The chain has TRBV5-1 and TRBJ1-6; D gene unclear. Trimming shortened V by 0 bases and J by 5 bases, and 9 bases separated the two germline ends. Germline CDR1 SGHRS, CDR2 YFSETQ. This CDR3 has 15 residues. The CDR3: CASSLAAVNNSPLHF. CDR3 coding DNA: TGCGCCAGCAGCTTGGCCGCTGTGAATAATTCACCCCTCCACTTT. Filled out from reference TRBV5-1 and TRBJ1-6, the complete variable domain reads KAGVTQTPRYLIKTRGQQVTLSCSPISGHRSVSWYQQTPGQGLQFLFEYFSETQRNKGNFPGRFSGRQFSNSRSEMNVSTLELGDSALYLCASSLAAVNNSPLHFGNGTRLTVT.

The sample holds many counts of this clonotype. The chain has TRBV6-2 or TRBV6-3 and TRBJ2-7; no clear D. The germline CDR1 and CDR2 sequences are MNHEY and SVGEGT. The CDR3 is 14 amino acids. Trimming pared 0 bases from V and 1 base from J, leaving 7 bases between. The CDR3 bases are TGTGCCAGCAGTTACTCGAGCGAATCCTACGAGCAGTACTTC. Its translation: CASSYSSESYEQYF.

This clonotype has ten or more counts. The J gene is TRBJ2-3, the V gene TRBV5-1, with D unresolved. Trimming stripped 2 bases from V and 2 bases from J, with 9 bases between. The CDR3 extends over 14 amino acids. Germline CDR1 is SGHRS and CDR2 is YFSETQ. Here the CDR3 DNA reads TGCGCCAGCAGCTTCAGAGATTCCACAGATACGCAGTATTTT. Its protein is CASSFRDSTDTQYF.

This clonotype was detected many times. This chain connects TRBV12-3 or TRBV12-4 to TRBJ1-5, with D unresolved. This CDR3 comprises 13 residues. The V gene lost 2 bases and the J gene lost 3 bases, with 5 bases spanning the gap. In DNA, the CDR3 is TGTGCCAGCAGTTTACTCGCCAATCAGCCCCAGCATTTT. Protein sequence: CASSLLANQPQHF.

This clonotype was counted many times. This chain connects TRBV20-1 to TRBJ2-7; 8 bases match TRBD2. The CDR3 has 14 amino acids. Germline V gene lookup returns CDR1 DFQATT and CDR2 SNEGSKA (reference sequence). The V and J ends lost 5 bases and 0 bases, in that order; junction bases with no gene match: 6. CDR3 bases: TGCAGTGCTCGAGCGGGAGTCAACTCCTACGAGCAGTACTTC. The encoded protein is CSARAGVNSYEQYF.

This clonotype was counted ten times or more. This chain joins TRBV20-1 and TRBJ2-6; 8 nucleotides agree with TRBD2. Per the germline V gene, CDR1 is DFQATT and CDR2 is SNEGSKA (reference sequence). V shed 7 bases and J 2 bases; nucleotides not matched to a gene: 10. The CDR3 is made up of 16 amino acids. The CDR3 region is CSVVFAGGTGANVLTF. The CDR3 DNA sequence: TGCAGTGTTGTTTTTGCGGGAGGAACTGGGGCCAACGTCCTGACTTTC.

The sample holds many counts of this clonotype. The CDR3 nucleotides read TGCAGCGTCCCGCCCCATCAGATGAATGAAAAACTGTTTTTT. Protein sequence: CSVPPHQMNEKLFF. The rearrangement joins TRBV29-1 to TRBJ1-4; D not certain. The V gene lost 6 bases and the J gene lost 5 bases, with 16 bases spanning the gap. This CDR3 has 14 amino acids. Germline loops: CDR1 SQVTM, CDR2 ANQGSEA.